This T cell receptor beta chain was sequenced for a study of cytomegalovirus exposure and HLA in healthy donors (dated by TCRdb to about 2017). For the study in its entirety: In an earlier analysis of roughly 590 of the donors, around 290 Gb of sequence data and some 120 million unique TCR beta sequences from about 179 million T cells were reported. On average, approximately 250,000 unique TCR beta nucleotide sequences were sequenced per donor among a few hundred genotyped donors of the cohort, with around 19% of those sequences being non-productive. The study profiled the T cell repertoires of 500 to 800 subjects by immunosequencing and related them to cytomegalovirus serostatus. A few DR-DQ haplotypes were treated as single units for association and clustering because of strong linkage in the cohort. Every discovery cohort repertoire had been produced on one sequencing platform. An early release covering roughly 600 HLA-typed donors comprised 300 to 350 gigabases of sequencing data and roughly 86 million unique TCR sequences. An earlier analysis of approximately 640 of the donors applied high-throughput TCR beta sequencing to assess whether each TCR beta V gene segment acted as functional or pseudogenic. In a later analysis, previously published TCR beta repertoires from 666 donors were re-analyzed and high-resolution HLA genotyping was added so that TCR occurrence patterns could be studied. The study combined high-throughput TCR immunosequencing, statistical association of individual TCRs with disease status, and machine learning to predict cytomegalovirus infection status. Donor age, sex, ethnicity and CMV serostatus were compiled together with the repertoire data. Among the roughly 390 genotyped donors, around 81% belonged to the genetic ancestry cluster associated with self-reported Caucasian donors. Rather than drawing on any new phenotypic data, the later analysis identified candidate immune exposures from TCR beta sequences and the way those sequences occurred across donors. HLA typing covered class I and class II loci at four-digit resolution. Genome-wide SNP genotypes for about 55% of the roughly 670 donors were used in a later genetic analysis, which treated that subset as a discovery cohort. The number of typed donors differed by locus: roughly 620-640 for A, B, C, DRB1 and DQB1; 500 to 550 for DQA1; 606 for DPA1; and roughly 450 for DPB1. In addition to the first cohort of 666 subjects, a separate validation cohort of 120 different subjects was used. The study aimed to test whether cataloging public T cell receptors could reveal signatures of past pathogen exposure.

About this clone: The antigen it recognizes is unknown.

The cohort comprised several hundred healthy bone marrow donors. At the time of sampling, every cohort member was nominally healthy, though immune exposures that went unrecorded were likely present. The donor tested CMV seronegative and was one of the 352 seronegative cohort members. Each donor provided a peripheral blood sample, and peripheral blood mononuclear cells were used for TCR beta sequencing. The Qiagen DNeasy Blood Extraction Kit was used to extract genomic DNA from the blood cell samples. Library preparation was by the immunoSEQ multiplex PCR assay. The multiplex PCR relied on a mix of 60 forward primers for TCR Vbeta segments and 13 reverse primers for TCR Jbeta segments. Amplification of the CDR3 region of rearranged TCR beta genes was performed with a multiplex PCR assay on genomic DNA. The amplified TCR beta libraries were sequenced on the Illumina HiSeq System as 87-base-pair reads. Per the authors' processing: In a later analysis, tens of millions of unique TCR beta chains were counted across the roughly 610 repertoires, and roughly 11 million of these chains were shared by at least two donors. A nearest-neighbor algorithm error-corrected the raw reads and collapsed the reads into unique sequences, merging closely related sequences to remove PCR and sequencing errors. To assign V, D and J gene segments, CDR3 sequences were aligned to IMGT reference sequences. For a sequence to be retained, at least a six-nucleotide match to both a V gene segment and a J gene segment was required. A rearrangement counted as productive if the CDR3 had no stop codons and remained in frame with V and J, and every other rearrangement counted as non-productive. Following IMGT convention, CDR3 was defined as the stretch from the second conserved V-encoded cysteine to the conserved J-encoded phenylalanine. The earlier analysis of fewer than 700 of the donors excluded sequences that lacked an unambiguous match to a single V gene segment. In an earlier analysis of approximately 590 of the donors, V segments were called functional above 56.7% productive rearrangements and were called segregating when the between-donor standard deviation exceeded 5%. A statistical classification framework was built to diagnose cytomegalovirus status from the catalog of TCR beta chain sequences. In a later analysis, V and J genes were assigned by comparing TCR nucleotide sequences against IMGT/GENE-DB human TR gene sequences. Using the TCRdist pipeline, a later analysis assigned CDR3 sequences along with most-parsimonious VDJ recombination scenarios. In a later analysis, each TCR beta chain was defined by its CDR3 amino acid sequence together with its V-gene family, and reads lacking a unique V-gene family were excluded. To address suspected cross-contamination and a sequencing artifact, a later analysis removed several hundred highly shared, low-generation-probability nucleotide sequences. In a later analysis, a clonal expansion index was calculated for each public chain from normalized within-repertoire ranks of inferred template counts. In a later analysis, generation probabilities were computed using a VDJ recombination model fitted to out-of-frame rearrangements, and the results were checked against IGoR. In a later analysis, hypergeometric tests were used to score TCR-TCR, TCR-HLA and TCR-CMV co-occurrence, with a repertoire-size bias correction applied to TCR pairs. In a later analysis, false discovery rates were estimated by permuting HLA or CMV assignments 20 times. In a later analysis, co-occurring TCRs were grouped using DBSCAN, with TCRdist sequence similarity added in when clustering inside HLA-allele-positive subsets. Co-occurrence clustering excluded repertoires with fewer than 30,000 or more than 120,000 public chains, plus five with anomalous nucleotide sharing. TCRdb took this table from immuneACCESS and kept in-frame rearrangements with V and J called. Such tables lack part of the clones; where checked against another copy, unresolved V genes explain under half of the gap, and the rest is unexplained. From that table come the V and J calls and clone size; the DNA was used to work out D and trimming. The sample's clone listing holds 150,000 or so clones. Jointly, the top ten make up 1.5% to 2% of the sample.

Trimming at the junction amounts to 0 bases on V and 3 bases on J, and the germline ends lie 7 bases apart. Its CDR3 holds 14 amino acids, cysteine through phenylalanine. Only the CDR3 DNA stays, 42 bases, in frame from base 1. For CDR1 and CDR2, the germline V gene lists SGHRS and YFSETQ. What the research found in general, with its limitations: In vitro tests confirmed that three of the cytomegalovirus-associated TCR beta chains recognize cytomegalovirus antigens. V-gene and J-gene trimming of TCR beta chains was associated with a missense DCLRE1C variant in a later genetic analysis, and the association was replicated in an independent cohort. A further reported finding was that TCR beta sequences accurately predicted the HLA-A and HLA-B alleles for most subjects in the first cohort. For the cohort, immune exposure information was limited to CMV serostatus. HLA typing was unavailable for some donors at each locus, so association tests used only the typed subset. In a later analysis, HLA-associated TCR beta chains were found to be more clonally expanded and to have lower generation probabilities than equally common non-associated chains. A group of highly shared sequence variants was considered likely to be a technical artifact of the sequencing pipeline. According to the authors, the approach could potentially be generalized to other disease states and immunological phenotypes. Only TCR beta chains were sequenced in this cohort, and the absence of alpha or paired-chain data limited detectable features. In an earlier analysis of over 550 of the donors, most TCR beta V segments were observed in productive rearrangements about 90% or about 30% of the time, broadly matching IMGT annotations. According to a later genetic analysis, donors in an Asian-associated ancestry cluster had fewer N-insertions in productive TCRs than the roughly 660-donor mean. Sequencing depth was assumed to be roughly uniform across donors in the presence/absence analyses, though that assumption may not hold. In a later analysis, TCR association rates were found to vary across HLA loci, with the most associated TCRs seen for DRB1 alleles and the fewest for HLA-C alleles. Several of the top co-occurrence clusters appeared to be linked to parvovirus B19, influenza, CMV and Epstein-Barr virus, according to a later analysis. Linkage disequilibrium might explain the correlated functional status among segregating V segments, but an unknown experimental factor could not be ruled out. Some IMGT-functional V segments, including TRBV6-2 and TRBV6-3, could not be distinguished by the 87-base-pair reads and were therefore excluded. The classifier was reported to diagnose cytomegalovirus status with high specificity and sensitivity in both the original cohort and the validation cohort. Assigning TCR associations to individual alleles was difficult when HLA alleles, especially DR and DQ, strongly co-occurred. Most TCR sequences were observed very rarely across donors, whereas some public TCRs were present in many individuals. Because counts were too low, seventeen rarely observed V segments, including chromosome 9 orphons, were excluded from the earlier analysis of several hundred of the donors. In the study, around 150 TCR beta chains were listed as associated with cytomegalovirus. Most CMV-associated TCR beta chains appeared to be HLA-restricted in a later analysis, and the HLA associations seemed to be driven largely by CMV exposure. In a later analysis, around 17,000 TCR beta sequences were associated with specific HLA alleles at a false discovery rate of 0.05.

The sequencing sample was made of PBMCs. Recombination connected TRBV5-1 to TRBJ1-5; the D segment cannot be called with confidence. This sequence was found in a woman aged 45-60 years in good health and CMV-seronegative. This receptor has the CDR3 CASSLGGSNQPQHF. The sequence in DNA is TGCGCCAGCAGCTTGGGAGGCTCCAATCAGCCCCAGCATTTT.